This TCR beta chain was recorded in a study of blood T cell repertoires in COVID-19. Study overall: Both acute and convalescent COVID-19 samples were obtained from the United States, Italy and Spain. The cDNA or gDNA used as material had been derived from T cells, B-cell-depleted T cells, or PBMCs.

Looked up from germline, CDR1 is LNHDA and CDR2 is SQIVND (reference sequence). Trimming took 3 bases from V and 0 from J, leaving 21 bases between them. CDR3 length equals 19 residues. Repertoires were generated with immunoSEQ multiplex PCR, while TCRdb's copy carries only in-frame clones and drops some. The sample comprises 250,000 to 300,000 clones, more than 70% of which are singletons, and 6.9% rests with the top ten. The chain combines TRBV19 with TRBJ1-5; no reliable D call. The specimen sequenced was peripheral blood. The sequence was collected from a woman between 25 and 40 years old who had recovered from COVID-19. As DNA, the CDR3 is TGTGCCAGTAGTATTTATTCGTCAGGTCTTGCCTATAGCAATCAGCCCCAGCATTTT. It codes for CASSIYSSGLAYSNQPQHF.